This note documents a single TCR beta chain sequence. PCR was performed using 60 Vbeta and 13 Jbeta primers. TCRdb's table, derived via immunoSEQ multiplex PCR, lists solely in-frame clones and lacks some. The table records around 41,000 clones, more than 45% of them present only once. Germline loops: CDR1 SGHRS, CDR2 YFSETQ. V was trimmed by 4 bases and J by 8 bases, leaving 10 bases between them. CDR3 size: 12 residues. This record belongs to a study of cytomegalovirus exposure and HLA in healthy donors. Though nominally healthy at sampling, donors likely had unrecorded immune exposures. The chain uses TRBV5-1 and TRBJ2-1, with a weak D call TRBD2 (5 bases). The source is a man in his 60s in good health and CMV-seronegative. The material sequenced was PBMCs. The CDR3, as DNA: TGCGCCAGCAGCCTAGCCTTCGATGAGCAGTTCTTC. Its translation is CASSLAFDEQFF. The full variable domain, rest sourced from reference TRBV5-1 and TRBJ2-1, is KAGVTQTPRYLIKTRGQQVTLSCSPISGHRSVSWYQQTPGQGLQFLFEYFSETQRNKGNFPGRFSGRQFSNSRSEMNVSTLELGDSALYLCASSLAFDEQFFGPGTRLTVL.